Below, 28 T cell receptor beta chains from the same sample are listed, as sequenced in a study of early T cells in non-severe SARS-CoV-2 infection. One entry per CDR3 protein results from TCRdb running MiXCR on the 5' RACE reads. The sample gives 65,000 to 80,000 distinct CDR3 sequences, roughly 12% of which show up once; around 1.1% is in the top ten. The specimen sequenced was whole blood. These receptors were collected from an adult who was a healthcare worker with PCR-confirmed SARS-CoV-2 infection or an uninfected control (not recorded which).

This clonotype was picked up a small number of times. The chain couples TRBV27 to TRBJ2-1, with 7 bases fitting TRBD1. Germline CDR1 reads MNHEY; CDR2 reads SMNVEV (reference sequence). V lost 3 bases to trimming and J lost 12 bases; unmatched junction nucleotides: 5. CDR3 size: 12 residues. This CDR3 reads CASSFTGTVQFF. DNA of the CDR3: TGTGCCAGCAGTTTTACCGGGACAGTGCAGTTCTTC.

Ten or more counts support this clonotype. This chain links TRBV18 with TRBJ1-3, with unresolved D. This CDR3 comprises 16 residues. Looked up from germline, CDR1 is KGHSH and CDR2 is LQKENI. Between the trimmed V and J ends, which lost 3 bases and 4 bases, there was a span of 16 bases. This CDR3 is CASSPSSEMRGNTIYF. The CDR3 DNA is TGTGCCAGCTCACCTTCCTCAGAAATGAGGGGAAACACCATATATTTT. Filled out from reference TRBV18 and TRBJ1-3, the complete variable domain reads NAGVMQNPRHLVRRRGQEARLRCSPMKGHSHVYWYRQLPEEGLKFMVYLQKENIIDESGMPKERFSAEFPKEGPSILRIQQVVRGDSAAYFCASSPSSEMRGNTIYFGEGSWLTVV.

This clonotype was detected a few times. The CDR3 region is CASSRIQGPRNEQYF. CDR3 nucleotides: TGTGCCAGCAGCCGAATTCAGGGCCCGAGGAACGAGCAGTACTTC. This sequence joins TRBV7-2 and TRBJ2-7, with a tentative D call TRBD1 (5 bases). Per the germline V gene, CDR1 is SGHTA and CDR2 is FQGNSA. The CDR3 has 15 amino acids. V lost 5 bases to trimming and J lost 5 bases, with 19 bases between them.

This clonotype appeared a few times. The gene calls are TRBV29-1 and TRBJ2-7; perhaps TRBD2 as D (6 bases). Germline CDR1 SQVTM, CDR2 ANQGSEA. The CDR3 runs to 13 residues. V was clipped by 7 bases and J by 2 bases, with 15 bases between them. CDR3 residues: CSALGSGTYEQYF. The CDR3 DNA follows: TGCAGCGCCTTGGGTAGCGGCACCTACGAGCAGTACTTC.

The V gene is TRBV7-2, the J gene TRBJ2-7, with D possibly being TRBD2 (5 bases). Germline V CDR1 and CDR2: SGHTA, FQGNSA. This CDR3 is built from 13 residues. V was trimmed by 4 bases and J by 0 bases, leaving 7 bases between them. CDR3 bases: TGTGCCAGCAGCTGGACTGTCTCCTACGAGCAGTACTTC. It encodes CASSWTVSYEQYF.

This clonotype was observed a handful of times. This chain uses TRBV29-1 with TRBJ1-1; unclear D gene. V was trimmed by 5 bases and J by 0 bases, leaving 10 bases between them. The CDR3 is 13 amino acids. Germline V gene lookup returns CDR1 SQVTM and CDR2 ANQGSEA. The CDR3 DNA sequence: TGCAGCGTTACTGACGGGTTGAACACTGAAGCTTTCTTT. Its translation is CSVTDGLNTEAFF.

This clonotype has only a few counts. DNA for the CDR3: TGTGCCAGCAGCTCGACAGGGATGGTGACAGATACGCAGTATTTT. Its translation: CASSSTGMVTDTQYF. The rearrangement joins TRBV5-8 to TRBJ2-3; 7 bases are shared with TRBD1. Germline V CDR1 and CDR2: SGHTS, YDEGEE. The V gene end was trimmed by 3 bases and the J gene end by 3 bases; junction bases not matched to a gene: 7. The CDR3 contains 15 residues.

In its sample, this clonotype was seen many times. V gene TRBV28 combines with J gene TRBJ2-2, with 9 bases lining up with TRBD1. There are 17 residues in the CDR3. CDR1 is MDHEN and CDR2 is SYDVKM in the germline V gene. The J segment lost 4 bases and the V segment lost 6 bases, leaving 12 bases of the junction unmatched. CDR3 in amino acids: CASSPEWGTGRTGELFF. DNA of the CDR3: TGTGCCAGCAGCCCGGAGTGGGGGACAGGGCGCACCGGGGAGCTGTTTTTT.

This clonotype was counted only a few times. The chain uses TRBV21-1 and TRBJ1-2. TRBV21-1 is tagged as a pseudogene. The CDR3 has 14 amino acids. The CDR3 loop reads CASSRAGLNYGYTF. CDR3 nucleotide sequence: TGTGCCAGCAGCCGGGCGGGACTTAACTATGGCTACACCTTC.

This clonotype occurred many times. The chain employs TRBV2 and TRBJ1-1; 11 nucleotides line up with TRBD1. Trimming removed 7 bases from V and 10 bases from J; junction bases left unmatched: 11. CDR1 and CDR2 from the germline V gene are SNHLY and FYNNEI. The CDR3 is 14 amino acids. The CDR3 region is CASTPGQGEFGAFF. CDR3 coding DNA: TGTGCCAGCACTCCGGGACAGGGGGAGTTTGGAGCTTTCTTT.

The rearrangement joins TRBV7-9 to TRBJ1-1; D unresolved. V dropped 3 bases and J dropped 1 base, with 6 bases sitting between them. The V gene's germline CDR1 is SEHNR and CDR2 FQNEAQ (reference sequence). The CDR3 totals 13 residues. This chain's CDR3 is CASSFSGNTEAFF. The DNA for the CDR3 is TGTGCCAGCAGCTTCTCAGGGAACACTGAAGCTTTCTTT. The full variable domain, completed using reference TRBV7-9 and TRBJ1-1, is DTGVSQNPRHKITKRGQNVTFRCDPISEHNRLYWYRQTLGQGPEFLTYFQNEAQLEKSRLLSDRFSAERPKGSFSTLEIQRTEQGDSAMYLCASSFSGNTEAFFGQGTRLTVV.

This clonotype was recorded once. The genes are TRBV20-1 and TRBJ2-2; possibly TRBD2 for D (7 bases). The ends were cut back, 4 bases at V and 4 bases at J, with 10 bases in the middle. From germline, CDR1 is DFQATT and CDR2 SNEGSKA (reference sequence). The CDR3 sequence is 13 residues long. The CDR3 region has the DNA TGCAGTGCTACCCGGGGGGCCACCGGGGAGCTGTTTTTT. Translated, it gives CSATRGATGELFF.

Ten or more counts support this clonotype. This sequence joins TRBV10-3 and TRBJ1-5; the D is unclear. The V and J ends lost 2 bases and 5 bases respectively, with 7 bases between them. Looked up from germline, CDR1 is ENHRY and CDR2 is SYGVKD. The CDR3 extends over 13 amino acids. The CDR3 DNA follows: TGTGCCATCAGTGAGGCGGGTTATCAGCCCCAGCATTTT. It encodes CAISEAGYQPQHF.

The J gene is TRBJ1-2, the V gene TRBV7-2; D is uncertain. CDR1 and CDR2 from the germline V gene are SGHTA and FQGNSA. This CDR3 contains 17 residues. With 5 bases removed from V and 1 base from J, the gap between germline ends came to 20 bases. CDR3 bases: TGTGCCAGCAGCCTAACCGTCCGGAACAAAAATAACTATGGCTACACCTTC. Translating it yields CASSLTVRNKNNYGYTF.

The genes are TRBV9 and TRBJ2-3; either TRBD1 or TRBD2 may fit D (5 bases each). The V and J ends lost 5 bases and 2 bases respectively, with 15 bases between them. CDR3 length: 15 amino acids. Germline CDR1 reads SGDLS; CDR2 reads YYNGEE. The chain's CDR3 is CASSSGTGTTDTQYF. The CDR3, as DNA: TGTGCCAGCAGTTCAGGAACGGGGACCACAGATACGCAGTATTTT.

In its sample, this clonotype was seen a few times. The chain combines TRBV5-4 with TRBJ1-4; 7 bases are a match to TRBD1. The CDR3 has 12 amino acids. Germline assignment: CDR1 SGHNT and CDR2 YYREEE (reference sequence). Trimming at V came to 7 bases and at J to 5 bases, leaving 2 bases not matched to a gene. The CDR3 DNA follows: TGTGCCAGCGGGACAGTGAATGAAAAACTGTTTTTT. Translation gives CASGTVNEKLFF.

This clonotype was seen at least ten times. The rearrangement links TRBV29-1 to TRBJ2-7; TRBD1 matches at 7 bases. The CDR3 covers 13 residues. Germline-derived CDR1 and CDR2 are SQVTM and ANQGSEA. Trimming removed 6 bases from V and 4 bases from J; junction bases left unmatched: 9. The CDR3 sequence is CSVAATGKYEQYF. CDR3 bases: TGCAGCGTGGCGGCGACAGGGAAGTACGAGCAGTACTTC.

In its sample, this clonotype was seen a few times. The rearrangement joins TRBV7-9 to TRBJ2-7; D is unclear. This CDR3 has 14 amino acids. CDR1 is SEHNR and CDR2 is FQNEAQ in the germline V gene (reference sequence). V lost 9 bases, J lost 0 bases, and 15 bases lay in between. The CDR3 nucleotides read TGTGCCAGTCTTTCTACAGAGTCCTCCTACGAGCAGTACTTC. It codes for CASLSTESSYEQYF.

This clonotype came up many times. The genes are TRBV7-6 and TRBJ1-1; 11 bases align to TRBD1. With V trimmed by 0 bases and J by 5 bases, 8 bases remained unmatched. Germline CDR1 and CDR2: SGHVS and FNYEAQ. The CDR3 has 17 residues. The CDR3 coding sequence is TGTGCCAGCAGCTTAGCTCCGGGACAGGGGGTTCGGACTGAAGCTTTCTTT. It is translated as CASSLAPGQGVRTEAFF.

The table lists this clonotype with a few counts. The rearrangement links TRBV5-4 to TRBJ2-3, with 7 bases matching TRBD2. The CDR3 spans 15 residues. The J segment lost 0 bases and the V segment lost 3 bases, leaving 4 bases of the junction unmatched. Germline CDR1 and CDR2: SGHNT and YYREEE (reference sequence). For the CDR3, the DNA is TGTGCCAGCAGCTCCGGGGGGACTAGCACAGATACGCAGTATTTT. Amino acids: CASSSGGTSTDTQYF.

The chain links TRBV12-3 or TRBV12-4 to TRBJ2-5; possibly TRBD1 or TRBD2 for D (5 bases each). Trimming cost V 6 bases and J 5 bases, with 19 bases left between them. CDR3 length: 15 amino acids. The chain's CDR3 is CASSPSGTKEETQYF. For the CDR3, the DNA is TGTGCCAGCAGCCCCTCCGGGACGAAGGAGGAGACCCAGTACTTC.

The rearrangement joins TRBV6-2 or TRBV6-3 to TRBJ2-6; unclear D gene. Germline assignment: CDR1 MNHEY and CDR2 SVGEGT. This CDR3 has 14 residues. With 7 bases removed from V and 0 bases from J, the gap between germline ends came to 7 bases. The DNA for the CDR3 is TGTGCCAGCAATCAATACTCTGGGGCCAACGTCCTGACTTTC. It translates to CASNQYSGANVLTF.

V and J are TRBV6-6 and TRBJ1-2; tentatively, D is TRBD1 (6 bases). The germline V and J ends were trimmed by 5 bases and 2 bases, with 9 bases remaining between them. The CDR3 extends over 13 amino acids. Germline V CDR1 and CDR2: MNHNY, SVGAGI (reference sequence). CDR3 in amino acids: CASSEDRNYGYTF. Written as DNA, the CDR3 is TGTGCCAGCAGTGAGGACAGAAACTATGGCTACACCTTC.

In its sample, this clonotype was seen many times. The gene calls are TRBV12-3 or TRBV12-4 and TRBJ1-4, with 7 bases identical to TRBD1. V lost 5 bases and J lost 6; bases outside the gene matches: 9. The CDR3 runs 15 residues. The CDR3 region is CASSATGVKDEKLFF. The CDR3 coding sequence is TGTGCCAGCAGTGCAACAGGGGTGAAGGATGAAAAACTGTTTTTT.

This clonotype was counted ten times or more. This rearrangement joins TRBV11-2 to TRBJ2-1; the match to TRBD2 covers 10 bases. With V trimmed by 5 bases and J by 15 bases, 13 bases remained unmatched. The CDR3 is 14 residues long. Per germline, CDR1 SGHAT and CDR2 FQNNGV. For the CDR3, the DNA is TGTGCCAGCAGCCCCCTAGCGGGAGCCCAACTCCCGTTCTTC. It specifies CASSPLAGAQLPFF.

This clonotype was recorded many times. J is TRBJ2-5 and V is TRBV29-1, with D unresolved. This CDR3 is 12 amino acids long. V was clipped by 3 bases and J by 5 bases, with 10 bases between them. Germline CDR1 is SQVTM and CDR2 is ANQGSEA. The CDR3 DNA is TGCAGCGTTGATCTAGGTTCGGAGACCCAGTACTTC. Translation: CSVDLGSETQYF.

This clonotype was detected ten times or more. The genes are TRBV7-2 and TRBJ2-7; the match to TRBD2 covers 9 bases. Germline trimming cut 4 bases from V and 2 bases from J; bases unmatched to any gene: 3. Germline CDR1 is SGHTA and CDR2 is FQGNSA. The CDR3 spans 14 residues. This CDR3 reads CASSSSGVTYEQYF. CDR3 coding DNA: TGTGCCAGCAGCTCTAGCGGGGTCACCTACGAGCAGTACTTC.

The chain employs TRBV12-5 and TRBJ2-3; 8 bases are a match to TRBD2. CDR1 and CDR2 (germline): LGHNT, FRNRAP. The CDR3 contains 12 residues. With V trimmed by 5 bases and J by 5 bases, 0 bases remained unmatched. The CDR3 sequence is CASGLAGDTQYF. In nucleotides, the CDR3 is TGTGCTAGTGGTCTAGCGGGAGATACGCAGTATTTT. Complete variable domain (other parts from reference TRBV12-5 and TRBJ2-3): DARVTQTPRHKVTEMGQEVTMRCQPILGHNTVFWYRQTMMQGLELLAYFRNRAPLDDSGMPKDRFSAEMPDATLATLKIQPSEPRDSAVYFCASGLAGDTQYFGPGTRLTVL.